These 31 T cell receptor beta chains originate from one sample sequenced in a study of shared clonotypes between healthy human individuals (dated by TCRdb to the early 2020s). Libraries were made using the immunoSEQ multiplex PCR assay. TCRdb took this table from immuneACCESS and kept in-frame rearrangements with V and J called. Such tables lack part of the clones; where checked against another copy, unresolved V genes explain under half of the gap, and the rest is unexplained. This sample comprises around 2.5 million clones, 93% of them detected only once. 0.36% of the sample goes to the ten largest clones. Sequencing was performed on naive CD4+ T cells from PBMCs. The cell subset or site label, read with the paper, signifies: CD45RA+ positively selected. The receptors derive from a man aged 18 to 29 in good health. Some clones in this sample may be carry-over from other donors' samples.

A note on this clone: The junction and the germline gene differ at one end; a read error may be behind it. Other DNA sequences within the sample encode an identical CDR3. V usage is TRBV27 and J usage is TRBJ2-2, with 7 nucleotides matching TRBD1. Germline CDR1 MNHEY, CDR2 SMNVEV (reference sequence). The CDR3 contains 15 residues. The CDR3 DNA sequence: TGTGCCAGCAGTTTAGGACAGGCGAACACCGGGGAGCTGTTCTTT. Its protein product is CASSLGQANTGELFF.

The genes are TRBV9 and TRBJ2-3; 10 bases map to TRBD2. This CDR3 has 15 residues. Germline CDR1 SGDLS, CDR2 YYNGEE. V shed 4 bases, J shed 10 bases, and the junction held 12 bases outside the gene matches. The CDR3 coding sequence is TGTGCCAGCAGCCCGAGGGGGAGCGGGAGGGTAGCGCAGTATTTT. This sequence encodes CASSPRGSGRVAQYF.

This clone has a handful of counts. J is TRBJ1-1 and V is TRBV7-9, with D unresolved. The V end lost 4 bases, the J end lost 1 base, and 19 bases lay between the germline ends. The CDR3 is 17 amino acids. Germline V lookup: CDR1 SEHNR, CDR2 FQNEAQ (reference sequence). CDR3 residues: CASSSRASWGTNTEAFF. The CDR3 coding sequence is TGTGCCAGCAGCTCCCGAGCTAGCTGGGGAACGAACACTGAAGCTTTCTTT. The whole variable domain, remainder taken from reference TRBV7-9 and TRBJ1-1, is DTGVSQNPRHKITKRGQNVTFRCDPISEHNRLYWYRQTLGQGPEFLTYFQNEAQLEKSRLLSDRFSAERPKGSFSTLEIQRTEQGDSAMYLCASSSRASWGTNTEAFFGQGTRLTVV.

J is TRBJ1-4 and V is TRBV18, with TRBD1 identical over 8 bases. The length of the CDR3 is 15 residues. V lost 5 bases and J lost 7; bases outside the gene matches: 9. Germline lookup yields CDR1 KGHSH and CDR2 LQKENI. The CDR3 sequence is CASSATQGAVEKLFF. The CDR3, as DNA: TGTGCCAGCTCAGCGACTCAGGGGGCGGTTGAAAAACTGTTTTTT.

This sequence joins TRBV5-1 and TRBJ1-1; unclear D gene. CDR3 length equals 12 residues. The V gene lost 2 bases and the J gene lost 5 bases, with 7 bases spanning the gap. Germline CDR1 SGHRS, CDR2 YFSETQ. The CDR3 DNA sequence: TGCGCCAGCAGCTTCGATGGGACTGAAGCTTTCTTT. Translated, it gives CASSFDGTEAFF.

The chain has TRBV5-6 and TRBJ2-5; D unclear. The germline V and J ends were trimmed by 5 bases and 5 bases, with 13 bases remaining between them. This CDR3 contains 13 residues. The germline V gene has CDR1 SGHDT and CDR2 YYEEEE. CDR3 bases: TGTGCCAGCAGTCGCACACGCCGGGAGACCCAGTACTTC. Residues: CASSRTRRETQYF.

This chain uses TRBV18 with TRBJ1-4; D is possibly TRBD1 (6 bases). The CDR3 covers 16 residues. With 1 base removed from V and 0 bases from J, the gap between germline ends came to 9 bases. Per the germline V gene, CDR1 is KGHSH and CDR2 is LQKENI. CDR3 residues: CASSPRGLPTNEKLFF. As DNA, the CDR3 is TGTGCCAGCTCACCACGGGGGCTTCCAACTAATGAAAAACTGTTTTTT.

V usage is TRBV27 and J usage is TRBJ2-7; TRBD2 aligns across 9 bases. With 6 bases clipped from V and 3 bases from J, the junction kept 15 bases outside the gene matches. CDR3 size: 17 residues. Germline V lookup: CDR1 MNHEY, CDR2 SMNVEV (reference sequence). The CDR3 here is CASRTRRAGLAVYEQYF. CDR3 nucleotides: TGTGCCAGCAGGACCCGCCGAGCGGGACTAGCTGTCTACGAGCAGTACTTC.

The chain carries TRBV7-9 and TRBJ2-6; TRBD1 matches at 12 bases. Germline assignment: CDR1 SEHNR and CDR2 FQNEAQ (reference sequence). V was clipped by 7 bases and J by 3 bases; unmatched bases: 7. The CDR3 is 17 amino acids. The CDR3 sequence is CASTRDRGRVGANVLTF. CDR3 bases: TGTGCCAGCACCCGGGACAGGGGGCGGGTTGGGGCCAACGTCCTGACTTTC.

This chain uses TRBV5-1 with TRBJ1-1; D perhaps matches TRBD1 (6 bases). Trimming cost V 2 bases and J 0 bases, with 11 bases left between them. The CDR3 loop spans 15 amino acids. Germline V lookup: CDR1 SGHRS, CDR2 YFSETQ. The CDR3 here is CASSFGGGLNTEAFF. As DNA, the CDR3 is TGCGCCAGCAGCTTTGGTGGGGGCCTGAACACTGAAGCTTTCTTT.

The chain joins TRBV6-5 to TRBJ2-7, with D possibly being TRBD2 (6 bases). This CDR3 has 15 amino acids. The germline V and J ends were trimmed by 3 bases and 5 bases, with 17 bases remaining between them. Germline assignment: CDR1 MNHEY and CDR2 SVGAGI. The CDR3 nucleotides are TGTGCCAGCAGTTATGCGGCGGGGTGGCGCGACGAGCAGTACTTC. It encodes CASSYAAGWRDEQYF.

To note about this clone: Other DNA sequences of this sample code for an identical CDR3. This sequence joins TRBV18 and TRBJ1-1; unclear D gene. Germline V gene lookup returns CDR1 KGHSH and CDR2 LQKENI. V shed 3 bases and J shed 1 base, with 6 bases lying between them. This CDR3 comprises 13 residues. The CDR3 protein is CASSPRENTEAFF. The CDR3 DNA sequence: TGTGCCAGCTCACCGCGGGAGAACACTGAAGCTTTCTTT.

The V gene is TRBV5-1, the J gene TRBJ1-1, with D perhaps matching TRBD1 (5 bases). V shed 4 bases and J shed 11 bases, with 18 bases lying between them. The CDR3 is 13 amino acids. The germline CDR1 and CDR2 sequences are SGHRS and YFSETQ. Here the CDR3 reads CASSPDTRGVAFF. CDR3 in DNA: TGCGCCAGCAGCCCCGACACCCGGGGCGTTGCTTTCTTT.

For the CDR3, the DNA is TGTGCCAGCAAATTGCGGCGGGAGCTCAGCTCCTACAATGAGCAGTTCTTC. Residues: CASKLRRELSSYNEQFF. The chain joins TRBV7-2 to TRBJ2-1; 7 nucleotides line up with TRBD2. Germline V gene sequence: CDR1 SGHTA, CDR2 FQGNSA. Germline trimming cut 7 bases from V and 0 bases from J; bases unmatched to any gene: 12. CDR3 size: 17 residues.

CDR3 loop: CASSQILANTEAFF. The CDR3 DNA is TGCGCCAGCAGCCAAATCCTGGCCAACACTGAAGCTTTCTTT. The chain recombines TRBV4-1 with TRBJ1-1; no firm D call. CDR3 length: 14 residues. V shed 2 bases and J shed 2 bases, with 9 bases lying between them. Germline V CDR1 and CDR2: MGHRA, YSYEKL.

The V gene is TRBV7-2, the J gene TRBJ2-2, with D perhaps TRBD2 (5 bases). Germline V lookup: CDR1 SGHTA, CDR2 FQGNSA. This CDR3 has 14 amino acids. Deletions cut 5 bases from V and 0 bases from J, with 7 bases between. The CDR3 region has the DNA TGTGCCAGCAGCCGTAGCGCGAACACCGGGGAGCTGTTTTTT. Its protein is CASSRSANTGELFF.

V gene TRBV28 combines with J gene TRBJ2-2; no clear D gene. Trimming took off 5 bases at V and 3 bases at J, with 13 bases between the two ends. The CDR3 contains 15 residues. Germline CDR1 reads MDHEN; CDR2 reads SYDVKM. This chain's CDR3 is CASSVRFSDTGELFF. In nucleotides, the CDR3 is TGTGCCAGCAGTGTCAGATTTTCGGACACCGGGGAGCTGTTTTTT.

The V and J genes are TRBV5-1 and TRBJ1-4; TRBD1 aligns across 7 bases. J gave up 8 bases and V 0 bases, and 10 bases lay outside the gene matches. The CDR3 extends over 16 amino acids. Germline V gives CDR1 SGHRS, CDR2 YFSETQ. For the CDR3, the DNA is TGCGCCAGCAGCTTGGCCCCACAGGGGAGGGGAGAAAAACTGTTTTTT. It encodes CASSLAPQGRGEKLFF.

This chain joins TRBV15 and TRBJ1-1, with D unclear. V dropped 1 base and J dropped 3 bases, with 12 bases sitting between them. Germline V lookup: CDR1 LNHNV, CDR2 YYDKDF (reference sequence). This CDR3 is built from 15 residues. The DNA of the CDR3 is TGTGCCACCAGCAGAGCTAGCGAACTCTACACTGAAGCTTTCTTT. It is translated as CATSRASELYTEAFF.

This clone was found once. The V gene is TRBV5-4, the J gene TRBJ2-1; D is possibly TRBD1 (5 bases). The CDR3 is 17 amino acids. Between the trimmed V and J ends, which lost 4 bases and 0 bases, there was a span of 17 bases. Germline V gene data show CDR1 as SGHNT and CDR2 as YYREEE (reference sequence). The CDR3 is CASSPKRGISSYNEQFF. Here the CDR3 DNA reads TGTGCCAGCAGCCCCAAAAGGGGAATAAGCTCCTACAATGAGCAGTTCTTC.

Comment on this clone: This CDR3 is also generated by other DNA sequences in the sample. The chain recombines TRBV9 with TRBJ2-7; perhaps TRBD1 as D (6 bases). CDR3 length: 14 amino acids. Looked up from germline, CDR1 is SGDLS and CDR2 is YYNGEE. V lost 1 base and J lost 0, with 8 bases in between. The CDR3 spells CASSVTGSSYEQYF. The CDR3 nucleotides are TGTGCCAGCAGCGTAACAGGGAGCTCCTACGAGCAGTACTTC.

The chain couples TRBV5-6 to TRBJ2-3, with D tentatively TRBD1 (6 bases). The CDR3 totals 13 residues. Germline V gene sequence: CDR1 SGHDT, CDR2 YYEEEE. V lost 2 bases, J lost 4 bases, and 8 bases lay in between. CDR3 nucleotides: TGTGCCAGCAGCTTCAGGGGATCAGATACGCAGTATTTT. Translation: CASSFRGSDTQYF.

This chain connects TRBV4-1 to TRBJ1-4, with D hard to call. Deletions cut 0 bases from V and 4 bases from J, with 21 bases between. Per germline, CDR1 MGHRA and CDR2 YSYEKL. The CDR3 has 19 residues. The CDR3 is CASSQDLILPETVNEKLFF. CDR3 coding DNA: TGCGCCAGCAGCCAAGATCTGATTCTTCCCGAGACGGTTAATGAAAAACTGTTTTTT.

A remark on this clone: The same CDR3 can be traced to other DNA sequences in this sample. The rearrangement links TRBV5-4 to TRBJ1-5; 10 nucleotides match TRBD1. CDR3 size: 15 residues. The V gene end was trimmed by 4 bases and the J gene end by 2 bases; junction bases not matched to a gene: 3. Germline-derived CDR1 and CDR2 are SGHNT and YYREEE (reference sequence). The CDR3 here is CASSIGTGGNQPQHF. Here the CDR3 DNA reads TGTGCCAGCAGCATCGGGACAGGGGGCAATCAGCCCCAGCATTTT.

The CDR3 reads CASSMGRQGRNQPQHF. CDR3 DNA: TGTGCCAGTAGTATGGGTCGGCAGGGCCGCAATCAGCCCCAGCATTTT. The chain joins TRBV19 to TRBJ1-5, with D perhaps matching TRBD1 (5 bases). This CDR3 is 16 amino acids long. V lost 3 bases and J 2 bases, leaving 14 bases between the germline ends. In germline, CDR1 is LNHDA, CDR2 SQIVND (reference sequence).

V is TRBV2 and J is TRBJ2-5, with D hard to call. Germline loops: CDR1 SNHLY, CDR2 FYNNEI. This CDR3 has 16 amino acids. The V end was cut by 0 bases, the J end by 5 bases, with 16 bases between. CDR3 nucleotide sequence: TGTGCCAGCAGTGAAGCGCGTAGGGCAGCCCGGGAGACCCAGTACTTC. Its protein is CASSEARRAARETQYF.

This chain's CDR3 is CSVAAGVHSIQYF. The CDR3 DNA is TGCAGCGTTGCAGCGGGAGTCCATAGCATTCAGTACTTC. V gene TRBV29-1 combines with J gene TRBJ2-4; 8 nucleotides align to TRBD2. This CDR3 comprises 13 residues. The germline V gene has CDR1 SQVTM and CDR2 ANQGSEA. Unmatched junction bases numbered 8, after V lost 4 bases and J lost 9 bases.

The J gene is TRBJ2-7, the V gene TRBV5-1; TRBD2 aligns across 13 bases. The CDR3 totals 17 residues. Unmatched junction bases numbered 9, after V lost 1 base and J lost 5 bases. Germline V gene lookup returns CDR1 SGHRS and CDR2 YFSETQ. In nucleotides, the CDR3 is TGCGCCAGCAGCTTGAGGACTAGCGGGAGTGGGTCCGACGAGCAGTACTTC. Translating gives CASSLRTSGSGSDEQYF.

The genes are TRBV9 and TRBJ2-7; TRBD2 matches at 8 bases. The CDR3 is 15 residues long. The V and J ends lost 2 bases and 4 bases, in that order; junction bases with no gene match: 8. The germline V gene has CDR1 SGDLS and CDR2 YYNGEE. DNA of the CDR3: TGTGCCAGCAGCGTGTCACCTAGCGGGCCATACGAGCAGTACTTC. It specifies CASSVSPSGPYEQYF.

The gene calls are TRBV11-2 and TRBJ2-7, with 7 bases lining up with TRBD1. The CDR3 has 14 residues. The junction had 10 bases not matched to a gene; V was cut back by 5 bases and J by 6 bases. Germline-derived CDR1 and CDR2 are SGHAT and FQNNGV. The CDR3 loop reads CASSPRYDRAEQYF. The CDR3 DNA reads TGTGCCAGCAGCCCCAGATACGACAGGGCCGAGCAGTACTTC.

This clone was found a few times. V is TRBV7-9 and J is TRBJ1-1; D unclear. Germline V gene data show CDR1 as SEHNR and CDR2 as FQNEAQ (reference sequence). Trimming left V 1 base short and J 7 bases short, with 7 bases between. CDR3 size: 12 residues. CDR3 loop: CASSLEAGEAFF. The CDR3 region has the DNA TGTGCCAGCAGCTTAGAGGCGGGTGAAGCTTTCTTT.